This entry concerns a single TCR beta chain. Its matching antigen is unknown. Profiled with immunoSEQ multiplex PCR; TCRdb holds only in-frame clones, not every one. Of 92,000 or so clones listed, more than 80% are singletons. Exclusion of a patient followed from autoimmune disease history or systemic immunosuppression. The source of the sample is a study of OX40 agonist ivuxolimab in advanced cancers. Study findings and constraints: In a subset of nonresponders, normalized T-cell clonal expansion was also low.

V was clipped by 1 base and J by 4 bases, with 8 bases between them. The CDR3 has 13 residues. Germline V lookup: CDR1 SGHDT, CDR2 YYEEEE. The TCR comes from an adult with an advanced solid tumor such as melanoma, head and neck, liver or kidney cancer. This chain uses TRBV5-6 with TRBJ1-2; D is unclear. The sample was CD4+ or CD8+ T cells sorted from blood, taken in a trial of the OX40 agonist ivuxolimab. Here the CDR3 reads CASSLITLYGYTF. DNA for the CDR3: TGTGCCAGCAGCTTGATAACCCTCTATGGCTACACCTTC.